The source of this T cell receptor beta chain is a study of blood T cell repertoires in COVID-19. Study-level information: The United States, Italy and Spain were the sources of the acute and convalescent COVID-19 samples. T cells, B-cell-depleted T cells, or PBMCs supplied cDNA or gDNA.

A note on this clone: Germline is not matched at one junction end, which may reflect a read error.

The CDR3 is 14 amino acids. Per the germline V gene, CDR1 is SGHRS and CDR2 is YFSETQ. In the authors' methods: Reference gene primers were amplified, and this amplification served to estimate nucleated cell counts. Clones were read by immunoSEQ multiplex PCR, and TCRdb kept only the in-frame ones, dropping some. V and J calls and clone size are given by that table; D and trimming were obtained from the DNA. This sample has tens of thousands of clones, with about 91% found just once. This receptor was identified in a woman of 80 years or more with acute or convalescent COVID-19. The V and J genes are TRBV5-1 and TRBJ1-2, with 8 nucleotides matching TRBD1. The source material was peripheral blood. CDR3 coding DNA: TGCGCCAGCAGCTCGGGACAGGCTAAATATGGCTACACCTTC. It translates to CASSSGQAKYGYTF. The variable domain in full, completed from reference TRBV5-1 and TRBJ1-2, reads KAGVTQTPRYLIKTRGQQVTLSCSPISGHRSVSWYQQTPGQGLQFLFEYFSETQRNKGNFPGRFSGRQFSNSRSEMNVSTLELGDSALYLCASSSGQAKYGYTFGSGTRLTVV.